This entry lists 10 T cell receptor beta chains sequenced from one sample in a study of blood T cells in healthy people across ages. A second PCR, run for roughly 7 to 12 cycles, used a sample-barcoded 5' primer plus a J-beta primer mix. From the 5' RACE reads, TCRdb called clonotypes with MiXCR, one entry per CDR3 protein. The profile shows more than 700,000 distinct CDR3 sequences, 46% of them singletons. The sequencing sample was made of blood. Receptors originate from an elderly man in good health.

The chain uses TRBV24-1 and TRBJ2-1; 13 bases fit TRBD2. The CDR3 runs 16 residues. The J segment lost 8 bases and the V segment lost 3 bases, leaving 6 bases of the junction unmatched. Per germline, CDR1 KGHDR and CDR2 SFDVKD. CDR3: CATSDGLAGVGDEQFF. In nucleotides, the CDR3 is TGTGCCACCAGTGATGGACTAGCGGGAGTTGGTGATGAGCAGTTCTTC.

This sequence joins TRBV7-2 and TRBJ2-2; a weak D match, TRBD2 (6 bases). Trimming took off 5 bases at V and 2 bases at J, with 9 bases between the two ends. Germline CDR1 and CDR2: SGHTA and FQGNSA. The length of the CDR3 is 14 residues. Here the CDR3 reads CASSRDFNTGELFF. The DNA of the CDR3 is TGTGCCAGCAGCCGGGACTTCAACACCGGGGAGCTGTTTTTT.

The rearrangement joins TRBV20-1 to TRBJ2-1, with a possible D match to TRBD2 (5 bases). CDR3 length: 14 amino acids. CDR1 and CDR2 from the germline V gene are DFQATT and SNEGSKA (reference sequence). The V and J ends lost 3 bases and 7 bases respectively, with 16 bases between them. This chain's CDR3 is CSASNALGRNEQFF. CDR3 in DNA: TGCAGTGCTAGTAACGCATTGGGGAGAAATGAGCAGTTCTTC.

The V call is TRBV28, the J call TRBJ2-1, with unresolved D. Per germline, CDR1 MDHEN and CDR2 SYDVKM. The V gene lost 10 bases and the J gene lost 6 bases, with 16 bases spanning the gap. The CDR3 has 13 residues. The CDR3 sequence: CATGRDAVNEQFF. The CDR3 region has the DNA TGTGCCACCGGCCGTGACGCTGTCAATGAGCAGTTCTTC.

This clonotype was seen more than once but under ten times. This chain connects TRBV20-1 to TRBJ2-1; D is perhaps TRBD2 (6 bases). Germline CDR1 reads DFQATT; CDR2 reads SNEGSKA (reference sequence). Trimming removed 7 bases at V and 9 bases at J, with 13 bases between. The CDR3 loop spans 11 amino acids. The CDR3 nucleotides are TGCAGTGGCGGGGTCTACGGTGAGCAGTTCTTC. Protein sequence: CSGGVYGEQFF.

The rearrangement links TRBV11-1 to TRBJ2-1, with TRBD2 as a possible D gene (5 bases). Trimming stripped 1 base from V and 7 bases from J, with 20 bases between. Germline CDR1 and CDR2: SGHAT and FQDESV (reference sequence). This CDR3 spans 17 amino acids. This CDR3 is CASSLELASGTLNEQFF. DNA of the CDR3: TGTGCCAGCAGCTTAGAGCTAGCATCCGGAACATTGAATGAGCAGTTCTTC.

About this clonotype itself: An end of the junction differs from the germline gene, which may be a read error. The chain recombines TRBV20-1 with TRBJ2-5; 13 nucleotides match TRBD2. TRBJ2-7 matches the DNA end more closely, so the J call is doubtful. Germline assignment: CDR1 DFQATT and CDR2 SNEGSKA (reference sequence). The CDR3 is 17 amino acids. Written as DNA, the CDR3 is TGCAGTACTAGAGTTGGGACTAGCGGGATAATAGGATACGAGCAGTACTTC. This codes for CSTRVGTSGIIGYEQYF.

Ten or more counts support this clonotype. The V and J genes are TRBV29-1 and TRBJ2-5; D not resolved. The germline V gene encodes CDR1 SQVTM and CDR2 ANQGSEA. The CDR3 sequence is 17 residues long. Trimming took off 2 bases at V and 3 bases at J, with 22 bases between the two ends. The CDR3 sequence: CSVEKPFRAGEKETQYF. The CDR3, as DNA: TGCAGCGTTGAAAAACCTTTTAGGGCAGGAGAAAAAGAGACCCAGTACTTC.

This rearrangement joins TRBV11-1 to TRBJ2-3; 10 nucleotides agree with TRBD1. Trimming cost V 2 bases and J 4 bases; bases outside gene matches: 3. CDR3 size: 15 residues. Germline values: CDR1 SGHAT, CDR2 FQDESV (reference sequence). Here the CDR3 DNA reads TGTGCCAGCAGCTTATTGGACAGGGGGTCAGATACGCAGTATTTT. Its translation: CASSLLDRGSDTQYF.

In this sample, this clonotype turned up many times. The chain carries TRBV15 and TRBJ1-5; the match to TRBD1 covers 9 bases. Germline CDR1 and CDR2: LNHNV and YYDKDF (reference sequence). The CDR3 is 15 residues long. V shed 5 bases, J shed 7 bases, and the junction held 9 bases outside the gene matches. The chain's CDR3 is CATSRGQGKVQPQHF. CDR3 DNA: TGTGCCACCAGCCGTGGACAGGGGAAGGTCCAGCCCCAGCATTTT. The full variable domain, completed using reference TRBV15 and TRBJ1-5, is DAMVIQNPRYQVTQFGKPVTLSCSQTLNHNVMYWYQQKSSQAPKLLFHYYDKDFNNEADTPDNFQSRRPNTSFCFLDIRSPGLGDTAMYLCATSRGQGKVQPQHFGDGTRLSIL.